This T cell receptor beta chain emerged from a study of blood T cells in healthy people across ages (dated by TCRdb to about 2015). For context, the study as a whole: In model experiments, template switching captured about one uniquely barcoded TCR beta cDNA molecule for every two T cells. Donors of different ages were randomly distributed across sequencing lanes to avoid experimental bias. Using deep sequencing normalized with unique cDNA molecular identifiers, the study measured how TCR beta repertoire diversity changes with age. The donors were divided into four age groups: young (average approximately 17 years), middle-aged (roughly 40), aged (approximately 59) and long-lived (about 84). For two donors (one aged 18 to 30 and one aged 80 or older), the study analyzed two additional independent replicas of 1 million unique cDNA reads from the same blood draw.

Turning to this clonotype: Its antigen is currently not known. A much larger clone differs by one base, so this may be a read error.

Summary of the overall study and its limitations: A strong correlation was found between observed TCR beta diversity and the percentage of naive T cells measured by flow cytometry. Estimates of total diversity from one million sequenced T cells were regarded as lower bounds and underestimates. Bulk unsorted PBMC profiling prevented conclusive comparison of naive and antigen-experienced compartments. Compared with the aged group, more naive CD4+ T cells, fewer expanded clones and increased TCR diversity were shown by the long-lived group, suggesting age selection. Observed TCR beta diversity per million T cells fell roughly linearly with age, and a significant reduction was already apparent by age around 39. The CMV infection status of donors was not known, potentially confounding age-related changes in expanded clonotypes.

The library was generated by 5' RACE. Sequencing used an Illumina HiSeq 2500. A second 7 to 11 cycle PCR used a sample-barcoded 5' primer and a J-beta primer mix. Each TCR beta cDNA molecule received a unique molecular identifier from a template-switch 5' adaptor carrying 12 random nucleotides. At least 2.5 million CDR3-containing paired-end reads were obtained from each sample. First-strand cDNA synthesis was performed from all RNA using the Mint cDNA synthesis kit, with priming by a TRBC-specific oligonucleotide. All cDNA was treated with uracil-DNA glycosylase and then went through a first 18-cycle PCR with the universal primers M1SS and BC2_uni_R. Per the authors' processing: For normalization, 1 million high-quality reads, each with a distinct molecular identifier, were randomly selected from each sample. Instead of being binned into consensus sequences, reads that shared molecular identifiers were thrown out. MiTCR, with a Q25 quality threshold and the strictest error-elimination algorithm, was used for CDR3 identification, clonotype clustering and error correction. Lower-bound total TCR beta diversity was estimated with a nonparametric unseen species model using Euler transformation. In-frame beta chains were kept once TCRdb had trimmed the public reads at Q25 with fastp and called clones with MiXCR. Every CDR3 protein is listed once, alongside the most common genes and DNA of its rows. The V and J calls come from TCRdb's annotation, not from the publication. This sample has hundreds of thousands of distinct CDR3 sequences in its table, and around two fifths of those were observed once. Clones ranked in the top ten supply around 21% of the sample.

The donors were about 40 Caucasian individuals from Russia, aged roughly 6 to 100 years, who were systemically healthy. Each donor gave about 11 milliliters of peripheral blood, drawn into EDTA-treated Vacutainer tubes. Ficoll-Paque density-gradient centrifugation was used to isolate PBMCs, with at least 7 million obtained per sample. Total RNA was extracted from PBMCs with Trizol reagent, with at least 6 micrograms obtained per sample. The percentages of naive CD45RAhigh/CD27high T cells were determined by flow cytometry on a PBMC aliquot from every donor. The CDR3 runs 12 residues from the cysteine to the phenylalanine. Only the CDR3 DNA is retained, 36 bases long and in frame from the first base. Via the germline V gene, CDR1 is SQVTM and CDR2 ANQGSEA.

The TCR originated in a man in his 60s in good health. Here the chain combines TRBV29-1 and TRBJ2-5; TRBD2 is a possible D gene, resting on 6 matching bases. The last part of the DNA fits TRBJ2-7 better; the J call may be wrong. The sample taken for sequencing was blood. At the DNA level, the sequence is TGCAGCGTTGAATTGGGGAGGAACGAGCAGTACTTC. Protein translation: CSVELGRNEQYF.